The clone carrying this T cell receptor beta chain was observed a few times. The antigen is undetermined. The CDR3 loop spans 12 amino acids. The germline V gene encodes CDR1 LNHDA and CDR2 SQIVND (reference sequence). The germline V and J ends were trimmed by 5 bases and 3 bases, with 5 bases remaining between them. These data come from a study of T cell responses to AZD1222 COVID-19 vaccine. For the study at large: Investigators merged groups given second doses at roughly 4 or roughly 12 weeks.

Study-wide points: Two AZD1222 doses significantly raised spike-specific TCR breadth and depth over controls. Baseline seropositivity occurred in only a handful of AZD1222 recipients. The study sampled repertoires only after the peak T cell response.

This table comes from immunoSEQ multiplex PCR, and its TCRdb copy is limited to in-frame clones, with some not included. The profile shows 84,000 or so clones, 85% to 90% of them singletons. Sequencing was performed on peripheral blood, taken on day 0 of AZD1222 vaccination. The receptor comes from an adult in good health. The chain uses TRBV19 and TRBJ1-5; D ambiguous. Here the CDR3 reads CASSPHNQPQHF. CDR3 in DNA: TGTGCCAGTAGTCCCCACAATCAGCCCCAGCATTTT.